Detailed here is one TCR beta chain. This CDR3 is 13 amino acids long. V lost 6 bases, J lost 7 bases, and 16 bases lay in between. Germline values: CDR1 SGHNT, CDR2 YENEEA. TCRdb keeps only in-frame clones here, not all; method: immunoSEQ multiplex PCR. The sample consists of over 150,000 clones, approximately 94% of them appearing once. This record comes from a study of control samples from healthy donors and cancer patients. The TCR was taken from a woman between 18 and 29 years old in good health. The material sequenced was blood. The chain links TRBV11-3 to TRBJ2-7; D is unresolved. CDR3 coding DNA: TGTGCCAGCAGACAACACAGCTCTCTGGAGCAGTACTTC. It codes for CASRQHSSLEQYF.